The 23 T cell receptor beta chains presented below share a single source sample, sequenced in a study of shared clonotypes between healthy human individuals (dated by TCRdb to the early 2020s). The library was produced with the immunoSEQ multiplex PCR assay. Imported from immuneACCESS, the table was reduced by TCRdb to in-frame sequences with V and J called. These copies leave out some clones; in studies compared against another copy, an unresolved V gene accounts for under half, and the cause of the remainder is not known. The sample records 500,000 to 650,000 clones, 70% to 80% of which are singletons. The ten top clones hold about 11% of the sample. Material: PBMCs. These receptors came from a woman aged 40 to 55 in good health. Some clones in this sample may be carry-over from other donors' samples.

The gene calls are TRBV4-3 and TRBJ2-7; 13 nucleotides match TRBD2. The CDR3 sequence is 19 residues long. Germline assignment: CDR1 LGHNA and CDR2 YSLEER. V was pared by 4 bases and J by 0 bases, with 12 bases of the junction left unmatched. CDR3 bases: TGCGCCAGCAGCCGCCAACACGGACTAGCGGGAGACCTCTCCTACGAGCAGTACTTC. Translating it yields CASSRQHGLAGDLSYEQYF.

This clone was detected only a few times. The rearrangement joins TRBV4-2 to TRBJ2-3, with 7 bases fitting TRBD2. Trimming at V came to 2 bases and at J to 1 base, leaving 6 bases not matched to a gene. This CDR3 region has 16 residues. CDR1 is LGHNA and CDR2 is YNFKEQ in the germline V gene. The CDR3 here is CASSQPSGDGTDTQYF. The CDR3, as DNA: TGTGCCAGCAGCCAACCCAGCGGGGACGGCACAGATACGCAGTATTTT.

The V call is TRBV27, the J call TRBJ2-1; D ambiguous. The CDR3 covers 13 residues. Looked up from germline, CDR1 is MNHEY and CDR2 is SMNVEV (reference sequence). Deletions cut 2 bases from V and 6 bases from J, with 8 bases between. CDR3 DNA sequence: TGTGCCAGCAGTTTAGGTCAGCCCAATGAGCAGTTCTTC. This encodes CASSLGQPNEQFF.

The gene calls are TRBV2 and TRBJ2-2, with D perhaps TRBD1 (5 bases). V dropped 2 bases and J dropped 4 bases, with 14 bases sitting between them. The CDR3 is made up of 16 amino acids. Germline assignment: CDR1 SNHLY and CDR2 FYNNEI. CDR3 nucleotide sequence: TGTGCCAGCAGTGAATTGGGGCAGGGTCGCACCGGGGAGCTGTTTTTT. Its protein is CASSELGQGRTGELFF. Full variable domain (outside the CDR3, taken from reference TRBV2 and TRBJ2-2): EPEVTQTPSHQVTQMGQEVILRCVPISNHLYFYWYRQILGQKVEFLVSFYNNEISEKSEIFDDQFSVERPDGSNFTLKIRSTKLEDSAMYFCASSELGQGRTGELFFGEGSRLTVL.

The chain joins TRBV5-1 to TRBJ2-1; 7 bases are a match to TRBD1. This CDR3 is built from 15 residues. The V gene's germline CDR1 is SGHRS and CDR2 YFSETQ. Trimming at V came to 0 bases and at J to 7 bases, leaving 7 bases not matched to a gene. CDR3 DNA: TGCGCCAGCAGCTTGGAAGGGGGCAATAAGAATGAGCAGTTCTTC. Its protein is CASSLEGGNKNEQFF.

As to this clone: Just one base apart from a much larger clone, this may be a read error. V and J are TRBV30 and TRBJ2-2; 8 nucleotides match TRBD2. CDR1 is GTSNPN and CDR2 is SVGIG in the germline V gene (reference sequence). The CDR3 is 15 residues long. CDR3: CAWRAPGGTTGEPFF. DNA for the CDR3: TGTGCCTGGAGAGCCCCGGGAGGGACTACCGGGGAGCCGTTTTTT.

This rearrangement joins TRBV11-1 to TRBJ2-1; 7 bases line up with TRBD2. The germline V gene encodes CDR1 SGHAT and CDR2 FQDESV (reference sequence). The ends lost 2 bases at V and 9 bases at J; junction bases unmatched: 7. This CDR3 region has 14 residues. For the CDR3, the DNA is TGTGCCAGCAGCTTAACGCGGGAGCAGGTTGAGCAGTTCTTC. Encoded protein: CASSLTREQVEQFF.

The chain employs TRBV4-1 and TRBJ1-3, with a tentative D call TRBD1 (5 bases). There are 16 residues in the CDR3. Looked up from germline, CDR1 is MGHRA and CDR2 is YSYEKL. V lost 7 bases and J lost 1, with 17 bases in between. The CDR3: CASNPSGTSSGNTIYF. DNA for the CDR3: TGCGCCAGCAACCCCAGCGGGACCTCATCTGGAAACACCATATATTTT.

This rearrangement joins TRBV19 to TRBJ1-5, with D possibly being TRBD1 (5 bases). This CDR3 is 15 amino acids long. The germline V and J ends were trimmed by 0 bases and 9 bases, with 15 bases remaining between them. Germline V CDR1 and CDR2: LNHDA, SQIVND (reference sequence). In nucleotides, the CDR3 is TGTGCCAGTAGTATAGATATTCGGGGACTTGGGCCCCAGCATTTT. It codes for CASSIDIRGLGPQHF.

As concerns this clone: The same CDR3 is also encoded by other DNA sequences in this sample. The chain uses TRBV7-2 and TRBJ2-5; the match to TRBD2 covers 11 bases. The V gene end was trimmed by 3 bases and the J gene end by 4 bases; junction bases not matched to a gene: 4. Germline-derived CDR1 and CDR2 are SGHTA and FQGNSA. The CDR3 consists of 15 residues. This chain's CDR3 is CASSFTSGSGETQYF. In DNA form, the CDR3 reads TGTGCCAGCAGCTTTACTAGCGGGAGTGGAGAGACCCAGTACTTC. The variable domain in full, with the rest retrieved from reference TRBV7-2 and TRBJ2-5, is GAGVSQSPSNKVTEKGKDVELRCDPISGHTALYWYRQSLGQGLEFLIYFQGNSAPDKSGLPSDRFSAERTGGSVSTLTIQRTQQEDSAVYLCASSFTSGSGETQYFGPGTRLLVL.

This chain uses TRBV9 with TRBJ2-2; possible D gene TRBD2, 5 bases. This CDR3 is 16 amino acids long. Per the germline V gene, CDR1 is SGDLS and CDR2 is YYNGEE. Between the trimmed V and J ends, which lost 0 bases and 4 bases, there was a span of 13 bases. The CDR3 DNA is TGTGCCAGCAGCGTAGGAGGCGGTGCGGGCACCGGGGAGCTGTTTTTT. Translating gives CASSVGGGAGTGELFF.

The chain joins TRBV4-2 to TRBJ2-7; TRBD1 might be the D (7 bases). The V end lost 3 bases, the J end lost 0 bases, and 15 bases lay between the germline ends. Germline V gives CDR1 LGHNA, CDR2 YNFKEQ. CDR3 length: 16 residues. This CDR3 is CASSHSRGVSSYEQYF. Here the CDR3 DNA reads TGTGCCAGCAGCCACAGCAGGGGGGTAAGCTCCTACGAGCAGTACTTC.

V and J are TRBV29-1 and TRBJ2-7; D is perhaps TRBD2 (6 bases). From germline, CDR1 is SQVTM and CDR2 ANQGSEA. The CDR3 totals 14 residues. Trimming cost V 8 bases and J 1 base, with 18 bases left between them. The CDR3 loop is CSIRGKLESYEQYF. CDR3 in DNA: TGCAGCATACGGGGGAAACTCGAGTCCTACGAGCAGTACTTC.

The chain is built from TRBV4-2 and TRBJ2-3; the match to TRBD2 covers 13 bases. The CDR3 covers 19 residues. Trimming cost V 0 bases and J 6 bases; bases outside gene matches: 12. In germline, CDR1 is LGHNA, CDR2 YNFKEQ. As DNA, the CDR3 is TGTGCCAGCAGCCAAGATGAGGCTTCACTAGCGGGAGGGGGGGATACGCAGTATTTT. Its translation is CASSQDEASLAGGGDTQYF.

This clone was detected a few times. The genes are TRBV13 and TRBJ1-2, with unresolved D. With 6 bases removed from V and 1 base from J, the gap between germline ends came to 12 bases. Per the germline V gene, CDR1 is PRHDT and CDR2 is FYEKMQ (reference sequence). The CDR3 spans 14 residues. The CDR3 DNA reads as TGTGCCAGCAGAGCGGGCCCCCTTAACTATGGCTACACCTTC. This sequence encodes CASRAGPLNYGYTF.

V is TRBV29-1 and J is TRBJ2-3, with 12 bases lining up with TRBD2. The J segment lost 4 bases and the V segment lost 3 bases, leaving 8 bases of the junction unmatched. Germline V CDR1 and CDR2: SQVTM, ANQGSEA. This CDR3 has 16 amino acids. The CDR3 region has the DNA TGCAGCGTTGACTTTGAGACTAGCGGGAGAGCAGATACGCAGTATTTT. Its protein is CSVDFETSGRADTQYF.

The chain couples TRBV5-1 to TRBJ1-3, with 8 bases matching TRBD1. Germline CDR1 SGHRS, CDR2 YFSETQ. This CDR3 has 15 residues. The J segment lost 0 bases and the V segment lost 4 bases, leaving 3 bases of the junction unmatched. The CDR3: CASSRDRSSGNTIYF. The DNA for the CDR3 is TGCGCCAGCAGCCGGGACAGGAGCTCTGGAAACACCATATATTTT.

The chain is built from TRBV5-5 and TRBJ2-2; no firm D call. Germline lookup yields CDR1 SGHKS and CDR2 YYEKEE (reference sequence). There are 12 residues in the CDR3. V dropped 3 bases and J dropped 2 bases, with 2 bases sitting between them. The CDR3 sequence: CASSYNTGELFF. The CDR3 coding sequence is TGTGCCAGCAGCTATAACACCGGGGAGCTGTTTTTT.

This clone showed up just once. A much larger clone sits a single nucleotide away, making a read error possible. Given the absence of the conserved phenylalanine or tryptophan at the CDR3 end, a read error is likely. The rearrangement joins TRBV2 to TRBJ1-1, with TRBD1 matching 10 bases. The CDR3 sequence is 13 residues long. Germline V lookup: CDR1 SNHLY, CDR2 FYNNEI. V lost 2 bases, J lost 11 bases, and 5 bases stayed unmatched. CDR3 DNA sequence: TGTGCCAGCAGTGAATTGGGACAGGGGATGGCTTTCCTT. This gives the protein CASSELGQGMAFL.

This clone was picked up many times. The V call is TRBV4-1, the J call TRBJ2-5; 7 bases agree with TRBD1. The CDR3 totals 14 residues. Losses at the gene ends were 2 bases for V and 5 bases for J; bases not matched to a gene: 5. Per the germline V gene, CDR1 is MGHRA and CDR2 is YSYEKL. CDR3 amino acids: CASSQRTGGETQYF. The CDR3 nucleotides are TGCGCCAGCAGCCAACGGACAGGCGGCGAGACCCAGTACTTC.

The chain uses TRBV4-1 and TRBJ1-2; D ambiguous. This CDR3 has 15 residues. V was clipped by 1 base and J by 4 bases, with 13 bases between them. The V gene's germline CDR1 is MGHRA and CDR2 YSYEKL. The CDR3 region has the DNA TGCGCCAGCAGCCAAGCCCGAATAACGGGCTATGGCTACACCTTC. It translates to CASSQARITGYGYTF.

This chain uses TRBV28 with TRBJ1-1, with 9 bases lining up with TRBD1. The CDR3 is 15 residues long. Trimming took 4 bases from V and 3 from J; bases not matched to a gene: 6. The germline V gene encodes CDR1 MDHEN and CDR2 SYDVKM. The DNA of the CDR3 is TGTGCCAGCAGTTCGATGGGACAGGGCGACACTGAAGCTTTCTTT. Protein product: CASSSMGQGDTEAFF.

The rearrangement joins TRBV19 to TRBJ1-5; a weak D match, TRBD1 (6 bases). V was clipped by 7 bases and J by 3 bases, with 16 bases between them. Germline assignment: CDR1 LNHDA and CDR2 SQIVND (reference sequence). The CDR3 runs to 15 residues. The CDR3 sequence is CASKATGPLNQPQHF. The CDR3 nucleotides are TGTGCCAGTAAAGCGACAGGCCCGCTCAATCAGCCCCAGCATTTT.